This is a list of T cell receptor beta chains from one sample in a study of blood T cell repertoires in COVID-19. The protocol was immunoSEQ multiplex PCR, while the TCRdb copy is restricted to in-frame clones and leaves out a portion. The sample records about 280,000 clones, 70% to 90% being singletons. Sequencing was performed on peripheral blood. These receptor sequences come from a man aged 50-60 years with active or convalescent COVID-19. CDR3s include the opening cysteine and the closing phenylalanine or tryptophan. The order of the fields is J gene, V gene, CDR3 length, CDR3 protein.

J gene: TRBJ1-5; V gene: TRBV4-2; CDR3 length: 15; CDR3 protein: CASSQDAGDNQPQHF
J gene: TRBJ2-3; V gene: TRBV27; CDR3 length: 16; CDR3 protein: CASSLLGQGARDTQYF
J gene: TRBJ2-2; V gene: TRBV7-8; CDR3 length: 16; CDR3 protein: CASSPFGSGSTGELFF
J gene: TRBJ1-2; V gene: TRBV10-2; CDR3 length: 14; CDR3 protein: CASSEGRTGVGYTF
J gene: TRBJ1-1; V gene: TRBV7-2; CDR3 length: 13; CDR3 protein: CASSPGTVSKAFF
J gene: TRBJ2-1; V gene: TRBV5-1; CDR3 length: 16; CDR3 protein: CASSLDPTSGYNEQFF
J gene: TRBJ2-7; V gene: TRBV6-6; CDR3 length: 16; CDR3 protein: CASSPGLAGKTYEQYF
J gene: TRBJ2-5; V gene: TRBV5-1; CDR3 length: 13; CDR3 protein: CASSLSRMETQYF
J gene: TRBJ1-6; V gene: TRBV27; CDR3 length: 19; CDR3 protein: CASRGRTGTGDFRRSPLHF
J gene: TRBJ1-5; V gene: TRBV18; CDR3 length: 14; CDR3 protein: CASSLTESNQPQHF
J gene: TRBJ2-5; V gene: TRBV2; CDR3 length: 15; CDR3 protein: CAQRRGLGTQETQYF
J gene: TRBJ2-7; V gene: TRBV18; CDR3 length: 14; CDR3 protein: CASSLPGQGYEQYF
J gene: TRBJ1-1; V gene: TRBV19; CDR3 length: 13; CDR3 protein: CASSIIQGFEAFF
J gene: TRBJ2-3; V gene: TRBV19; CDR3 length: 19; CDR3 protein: CASRTRAGTSGSITDTQYF
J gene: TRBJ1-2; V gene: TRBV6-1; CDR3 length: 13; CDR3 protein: CASSEGPGRALTF
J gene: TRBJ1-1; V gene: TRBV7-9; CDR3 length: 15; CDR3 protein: CASSPTRGGFTEAFF
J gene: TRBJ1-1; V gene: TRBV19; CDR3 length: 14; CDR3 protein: CASSFGQGLGEAFF
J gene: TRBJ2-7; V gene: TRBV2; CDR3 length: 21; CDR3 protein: CASSEVLRLAGGPYHSYEQYF
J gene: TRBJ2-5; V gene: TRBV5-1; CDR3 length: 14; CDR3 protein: CASSLEAGRETQYF
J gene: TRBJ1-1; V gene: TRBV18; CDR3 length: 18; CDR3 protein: CASSPSGTGVPPGTEAFF
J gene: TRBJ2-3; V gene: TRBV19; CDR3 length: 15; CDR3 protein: CASRSGDKHTDTQYF
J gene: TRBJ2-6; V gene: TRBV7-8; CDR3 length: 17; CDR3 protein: CASSPKQGKAGANVLTF
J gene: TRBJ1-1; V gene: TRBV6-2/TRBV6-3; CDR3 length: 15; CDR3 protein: CASSPRSSADRGAFF
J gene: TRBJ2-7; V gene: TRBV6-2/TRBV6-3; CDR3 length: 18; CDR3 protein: CASTPLRSGTSGSREQYF
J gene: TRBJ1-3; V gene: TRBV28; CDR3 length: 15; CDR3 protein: CASSLTQGTGNTIYF